This entry is about one T cell receptor beta chain. Antigen: not known. The record originates from a study of CD8 T cells in ankylosing spondylitis. Whole-study findings and limits: Typical of ankylosing spondylitis blood, it appeared, was a TCR beta motif of roughly eight highly homologous variants. There were earlier reports of some motif variants in reactive arthritis synovial fluid and blood.

TCRdb recomputed calls from the 5' RACE reads with MiXCR, one row per CDR3 protein. The top ten hold just over 0.5% of the sample, which has some 840,000 distinct CDR3 sequences, over 9.5% seen once. Sequenced material: blood, either unsorted or a sorted T cell fraction (not recorded which). The sequence was obtained from a male donor with ankylosing spondylitis.

In DNA, the CDR3 is TGCGCCAGCAGCTTGGCTCGGGACGGACTTGTTCCCCTCCACTTT. This translates into CASSLARDGLVPLHF. V and J are TRBV5-1 and TRBJ1-6; a possible D gene is TRBD1 (5 bases). CDR1 is SGHRS, CDR2 YFSETQ, per germline. V was shortened by 0 bases and J by 13 bases, with 17 bases between the two germline ends. CDR3 length: 15 amino acids. The variable domain in full, completed from reference TRBV5-1 and TRBJ1-6, reads KAGVTQTPRYLIKTRGQQVTLSCSPISGHRSVSWYQQTPGQGLQFLFEYFSETQRNKGNFPGRFSGRQFSNSRSEMNVSTLELGDSALYLCASSLARDGLVPLHFGNGTRLTVT.